These T cell receptor beta chains were read from a single sample in a study of graft-versus-host responses after intestinal transplantation. Their antigens are not known. The protocol was immunoSEQ multiplex PCR, while the TCRdb copy is restricted to in-frame clones and leaves out a portion. The sample includes 40,000 to 55,000 clones, roughly 80% of them seen just once. The specimen comprised unstimulated CD4+ T cells sorted from spleen or lymph node cells, sampled before transplant. These receptors all come from a human donor who was the organ donor for an intestinal transplant. The CDR3 runs from the conserved cysteine through the conserved F or W. The D gene is left open where the match is weak. Clone size appears in some rows only: once, few, many, or a class for an expanded clone.

J,size,D,V,CDR3,DNA
TRBJ1-1,-,-,TRBV10-2,CASSVAGANTEAFF,TGCGCCAGCAGTGTTGCGGGAGCGAACACTGAAGCTTTCTTT
TRBJ2-1,once,TRBD2,TRBV29-1,CSVVWPGLDSYNEQFF,TGCAGCGTTGTGTGGCCTGGACTAGATTCCTACAATGAGCAGTTCTTC
TRBJ1-2,-,-,TRBV5-1,CASSLDGELNYGYTF,TGCGCCAGCAGCTTGGATGGGGAGCTTAACTATGGCTACACCTTC
TRBJ2-2,-,TRBD2,TRBV29-1,CSGTSTGELFF,TGCAGCGGGACTAGCACCGGGGAGCTGTTTTTT
TRBJ2-7,-,-,TRBV28,CASSRYEQYF,TGTGCCAGCAGCCGCTACGAGCAGTACTTC
TRBJ2-3,-,-,TRBV19,CASTGGGTDTQYF,TGTGCCAGTACGGGGGGCGGCACAGATACGCAGTATTTT
TRBJ2-5,-,-,TRBV4-2,CASSLGGRDLQETQYF,TGTGCCAGCAGCCTAGGGGGGAGGGACCTCCAAGAGACCCAGTACTTC
TRBJ2-7,once,-,TRBV11-2,CASSLGQNYEQYF,TGTGCCAGCAGCTTAGGACAGAACTACGAGCAGTACTTC
TRBJ1-6,-,-,TRBV19,CASSLLGESPLHF,TGTGCCAGTAGTCTCCTTGGGGAGTCACCCCTCCACTTT
TRBJ2-4,-,-,TRBV6-5,CASNTGAGTVMYF,TGTGCCAGCAATACGGGTGCGGGTACCGTCATGTACTTC
TRBJ2-1,-,TRBD2,TRBV2,CASIRGDEQFF,TGTGCCAGCATACGGGGGGATGAGCAGTTCTTC
TRBJ1-2,-,TRBD1,TRBV5-6,CASSHRQGLAYGYTF,TGTGCCAGCAGCCACCGACAGGGGCTGGCCTATGGCTACACCTTC
TRBJ2-7,-,TRBD1,TRBV7-9,CAGSDRLYEQYF,TGTGCCGGCTCGGACAGGCTCTACGAGCAGTACTTC
TRBJ1-2,-,TRBD1,TRBV11-3,CASSLAPTTGVNYGCTF,TGTGCCAGCAGCTTAGCCCCAACGACAGGGGTAAACTATGGCTGCACCTTC
TRBJ1-5,-,-,TRBV5-5,CASSLVQGSNQPQHF,TGTGCCAGCAGCTTGGTGCAAGGGAGCAATCAGCCCCAGCATTTT
TRBJ2-4,-,-,TRBV6-1,CASSEGSFRSKNIQYF,TGTGCCAGCAGTGAAGGCTCCTTTAGATCCAAAAACATTCAGTACTTC
TRBJ2-7,-,-,TRBV6-5,CASRYLGAEQYF,TGTGCCAGCAGATATCTCGGGGCCGAGCAGTACTTC
TRBJ2-5,-,-,TRBV2,CASRYQETQYF,TGTGCCAGCCGGTACCAAGAGACCCAGTACTTC